Following are 13 T cell receptor beta chains from one sample sequenced in a study of cytomegalovirus exposure and HLA in healthy donors. 13 Jbeta primers and 60 Vbeta primers were used for the PCR. The method was immunoSEQ multiplex PCR; TCRdb's version includes in-frame clones alone and lacks a portion of them. The sample records 150,000 or so clones, roughly 80% being singletons. Sequencing was done on a sample of PBMCs. The receptors here all came from a man aged 40-49 years in good health and CMV-seropositive.

The chain recombines TRBV28 with TRBJ2-2; TRBD2 is a possible D gene (6 bases). CDR1 MDHEN and CDR2 SYDVKM come from the germline V gene. This CDR3 is 18 amino acids long. Between the trimmed V and J ends, which lost 4 bases and 5 bases, there was a span of 23 bases. CDR3 sequence reads: CASSYDFFEGGRTGELFF. The CDR3 DNA reads TGTGCCAGCAGTTATGACTTTTTCGAGGGAGGTCGGACCGGGGAGCTGTTTTTT. Full variable domain (remainder filled in from reference TRBV28 and TRBJ2-2): DVKVTQSSRYLVKRTGEKVFLECVQDMDHENMFWYRQDPGLGLRLIYFSYDVKMKEKGDIPEGYSVSREKKERFSLILESASTNQTSMYLCASSYDFFEGGRTGELFFGEGSRLTVL.

This clone showed up just a few times. One end of the junction is discordant with germline, which a read error may explain. This chain links TRBV4-1 with TRBJ1-2, with D perhaps matching TRBD1 (5 bases). The germline gives CDR1 MGHRA, CDR2 YSYEKL. The CDR3 has 15 residues. The CDR3: CASSLNVQANNGYTF. CDR3 nucleotides: TGCGCCAGCAGCCTAAACGTACAGGCTAACAATGGCTACACCTTC.

The chain is built from TRBV28 and TRBJ1-3; D gene uncertain. Germline CDR1 MDHEN, CDR2 SYDVKM. The CDR3 has 15 residues. Trimming removed 2 bases from V and 2 bases from J, with 10 bases in between. The CDR3 region is CASSLLQPAGNTIYF. The CDR3, as DNA: TGTGCCAGCAGTTTACTACAGCCGGCTGGAAACACCATATATTTT.

J is TRBJ2-2 and V is TRBV5-5, with a possible D match to TRBD1 (6 bases). Trimming shortened V by 1 base and J by 4 bases, and 17 bases separated the two germline ends. The CDR3 is 17 residues long. The germline CDR1 and CDR2 sequences are SGHKS and YYEKEE (reference sequence). The CDR3 protein is CASSLSVRWDITGELFF. Written as DNA, the CDR3 is TGTGCCAGCAGCTTGTCCGTAAGATGGGACATCACCGGGGAGCTGTTTTTT.

This clone appeared once. This chain links TRBV7-7 with TRBJ2-2; D remains ambiguous. The CDR3 totals 15 residues. V was clipped by 5 bases and J by 0 bases, with 10 bases between them. Germline assignment: CDR1 SSHAT and CDR2 FNYEAQ (reference sequence). CDR3 protein: CASSNSLANTGELFF. The CDR3 nucleotides read TGTGCCAGCAGCAACAGCCTCGCGAACACCGGGGAGCTGTTTTTT.

The chain links TRBV15 to TRBJ2-7; maybe TRBD2 (6 bases). The CDR3 is 12 residues long. Trimming took 9 bases from V and 6 from J, leaving 15 bases between them. Looked up from germline, CDR1 is LNHNV and CDR2 is YYDKDF (reference sequence). Written as DNA, the CDR3 is TGTGCCACGGCGAGGCACGGGGGCGAGCAGTACTTC. This gives the protein CATARHGGEQYF.

This clone has a handful of counts. The chain links TRBV5-1 to TRBJ1-1; D unresolved. Germline CDR1 and CDR2: SGHRS and YFSETQ. The CDR3 length is 13 residues. The ends were cut back, 4 bases at V and 1 base at J, with 8 bases in the middle. The CDR3 reads CASSLQWNTEAFF. CDR3 DNA: TGCGCCAGCAGCCTTCAGTGGAACACTGAAGCTTTCTTT.

V is TRBV4-3 and J is TRBJ1-2; 7 nucleotides align to TRBD1. CDR1 is LGHNA, CDR2 YSLEER, per germline. CDR3 length: 15 amino acids. V shed 1 base and J 8 bases; nucleotides not matched to a gene: 10. CDR3 in DNA: TGCGCCAGCAGCCAAGTTTACAGGGGAGAGGAGGGCTACACCTTC. The encoded protein is CASSQVYRGEEGYTF.

The rearrangement joins TRBV19 to TRBJ1-3; D ambiguous. V lost 9 bases and J lost 0, with 12 bases in between. From germline, CDR1 is LNHDA and CDR2 SQIVND (reference sequence). This CDR3 is 14 amino acids long. CDR3 amino acids: CASSKEASGNTIYF. The CDR3 DNA reads as TGTGCCAGCTCCAAAGAGGCCTCTGGAAACACCATATATTTT.

The sample holds a few counts of this clone. The chain carries TRBV19 and TRBJ1-2, with a possible D match to TRBD1 (6 bases). The CDR3 is 15 amino acids. V was shortened by 5 bases and J by 1 base, with 14 bases between the two germline ends. Germline assignment: CDR1 LNHDA and CDR2 SQIVND (reference sequence). The CDR3 nucleotides read TGTGCCAGTAGTCTACAGGGCAAGGGTAACTATGGCTACACCTTC. It specifies CASSLQGKGNYGYTF.

V usage is TRBV28 and J usage is TRBJ1-4; unclear D gene. The CDR3 runs to 15 residues. Between the trimmed V and J ends, which lost 4 bases and 4 bases, there was a span of 13 bases. The germline V gene has CDR1 MDHEN and CDR2 SYDVKM. This chain's CDR3 is CASSSNRRINEKLFF. CDR3 DNA: TGTGCCAGCAGTTCGAATCGGCGGATTAATGAAAAACTGTTTTTT.

The chain joins TRBV7-2 to TRBJ2-7; 10 bases agree with TRBD2. CDR3 size: 17 residues. The germline V gene has CDR1 SGHTA and CDR2 FQGNSA. V gave up 5 bases and J gave up 2 bases; unmatched junction bases: 12. The DNA for the CDR3 is TGTGCCAGCAGCCCCCTGACTAGCGGGTCACTCCCCTACGAGCAGTACTTC. Its protein is CASSPLTSGSLPYEQYF.

As DNA, the CDR3 is TGTGCCAGCATTCGACACCCAACTAATGAAAAACTGTTTTTT. Translated, it gives CASIRHPTNEKLFF. V gene TRBV2 combines with J gene TRBJ1-4, with D hard to call. CDR3 size: 14 residues. V lost 7 bases and J 0 bases, leaving 9 bases between the germline ends. Germline values: CDR1 SNHLY, CDR2 FYNNEI.